The clone carrying this T cell receptor beta chain showed up many times. Its specificity is not known. This specimen belongs to a study of human T cells and chemical hapten exposure. Looking at the study overall: Per-sample TCR yield variability stemmed mainly from small pooled library volume differences.

Described time point: healthy volunteer bleed at 6 weeks. Extraction of total RNA was performed on unfractionated whole blood. CDR3 length: 14 amino acids. Germline CDR1 DFQATT, CDR2 SNEGSKA (reference sequence). Deletions cut 6 bases from V and 5 bases from J, with 18 bases between. Findings of the study overall: TCRs exceeding 1 in 1000 frequency stayed unchanged with DPC sensitization.

Library construction involved attaching unique molecular identifiers to individual cDNA molecules, which allowed quantitative, reproducible TCR counting. Original processing methods: Sample TCR counts, which ranged from roughly 20,000 to 690,600, had a median of approximately 100,000. MiXCR, run by TCRdb on the RACE reads, gives a single entry per CDR3 protein. TCRdb's processing, not the authors', yielded these V and J calls. The sample carries about 34,000 distinct CDR3 sequences, less than 6% recorded once. This sequence joins TRBV20-1 and TRBJ2-3, with no clear D. The source of this sequence is a human donor in good health. Some clones in this sample may be carry-over from other donors' samples. Sequenced input: whole blood. CDR3 region: CSASDGVVGDTQYF. The CDR3 DNA reads as TGCAGTGCCTCCGATGGGGTTGTTGGAGATACGCAGTATTTT.